The 31 T cell receptor beta chains below come from one sample, sequenced in a study of blood T cell repertoires in COVID-19. The method was immunoSEQ multiplex PCR; TCRdb's version includes in-frame clones alone and lacks a portion of them. The repertoire holds around 150,000 clones, with over 70% as singletons. Sequencing used PBMCs or T cells enriched from blood (not recorded which). Receptors were obtained from a woman aged 60-70 years who had recovered from COVID-19.

The chain carries TRBV21-1 and TRBJ1-1; the table names TRBD1, a call not compared with the DNA. TRBV21-1 is a pseudogene locus. CDR3 size: 16 residues. CDR3 sequence reads: CASGPRDNYWNTEAFF. The CDR3 bases are TGTGCCAGCGGACCTCGGGACAACTACTGGAACACTGAAGCTTTCTTT.

V gene TRBV18 combines with J gene TRBJ1-1; 8 nucleotides agree with TRBD1. The CDR3 consists of 16 residues. With V trimmed by 0 bases and J by 7 bases, 10 bases remained unmatched. Germline CDR1 KGHSH, CDR2 LQKENI. CDR3 bases: TGTGCCAGCTCACCACCGAGTCAGGGGGCGGAAGGTGAAGCTTTCTTT. It translates to CASSPPSQGAEGEAFF.

The J gene is TRBJ2-1, the V gene TRBV5-1; 12 bases agree with TRBD2. Germline V gene data show CDR1 as SGHRS and CDR2 as YFSETQ. The CDR3 has 15 amino acids. Trimming cost V 0 bases and J 13 bases; bases outside gene matches: 8. The CDR3 loop is CASSLGASGRAPQFF. The CDR3 DNA sequence: TGCGCCAGCAGCTTGGGTGCTAGCGGGAGGGCGCCTCAGTTCTTC.

The chain recombines TRBV25-1 with TRBJ1-6; 11 nucleotides match TRBD1. The CDR3 consists of 14 residues. The junction had 4 bases not matched to a gene; V was cut back by 6 bases and J by 9 bases. CDR1 is MGHDK and CDR2 is SYGVNS in the germline V gene. Here the CDR3 reads CASRWTGGGSPLHF. Here the CDR3 DNA reads TGTGCCAGCAGATGGACAGGGGGCGGTTCACCCCTCCACTTT.

The chain has TRBV19 and TRBJ1-2; 7 bases line up with TRBD1. The CDR3 has 13 amino acids. Trimming at V came to 5 bases and at J to 2 bases, leaving 2 bases not matched to a gene. In germline, CDR1 is LNHDA, CDR2 SQIVND (reference sequence). This CDR3 reads CASSYRGNYGYTF. As DNA, the CDR3 is TGTGCCAGTAGTTACAGGGGAAACTATGGCTACACCTTC. The variable domain in full, completed from reference TRBV19 and TRBJ1-2, reads DGGITQSPKYLFRKEGQNVTLSCEQNLNHDAMYWYRQDPGQGLRLIYYSQIVNDFQKGDIAEGYSVSREKKESFPLTVTSAQKNPTAFYLCASSYRGNYGYTFGSGTRLTVV.

The rearrangement links TRBV6-5 to TRBJ2-1, with a weak D call TRBD1 (5 bases). V dropped 6 bases and J dropped 4 bases, with 16 bases sitting between them. Germline CDR1 reads MNHEY; CDR2 reads SVGAGI. The CDR3 is 15 amino acids. For the CDR3, the DNA is TGTGCCAGCAGGACAAACAGGTTTGGATACAATGAGCAGTTCTTC. It encodes CASRTNRFGYNEQFF.

This clone was counted a single time. This chain uses TRBV7-9 with TRBJ1-1; 10 bases fit TRBD1. Germline-derived CDR1 and CDR2 are SEHNR and FQNEAQ (reference sequence). The CDR3 is 15 residues long. V was clipped by 4 bases and J by 6 bases; unmatched bases: 8. The CDR3 DNA sequence: TGTGCCAGCAGCTCAATGACAGGGGGCGGAGCTGAAGCTTTCTTT. Translating gives CASSSMTGGGAEAFF.

The chain links TRBV2 to TRBJ2-7; 8 positions agree with TRBD2. Trimming removed 6 bases from V and 3 bases from J; junction bases left unmatched: 7. Germline V gene lookup returns CDR1 SNHLY and CDR2 FYNNEI. There are 14 residues in the CDR3. The CDR3 spells CASRPREEGYEQYF. The CDR3 DNA sequence: TGTGCCAGCAGACCGCGGGAGGAGGGCTACGAGCAGTACTTC.

The CDR3 coding sequence is TGTGCCAGCTCACCCGGACAGGAGAATGAGCAGTTCTTC. Protein product: CASSPGQENEQFF. The rearrangement joins TRBV18 to TRBJ2-1; TRBD1 matches at 7 bases. V shed 3 bases and J 7 bases; nucleotides not matched to a gene: 3. In germline, CDR1 is KGHSH, CDR2 LQKENI. The CDR3 spans 13 residues.

The chain joins TRBV6-1 to TRBJ1-3; 8 bases line up with TRBD1. Germline assignment: CDR1 MNHNS and CDR2 SASEGT. J lost 1 base, V lost 3 bases, and 2 bases had no gene match. The CDR3 consists of 15 residues. The DNA of the CDR3 is TGTGCCAGCAGTGAGTACAGGGGGTCTGGAAACACCATATATTTT. As protein: CASSEYRGSGNTIYF.

The rearrangement links TRBV2 to TRBJ2-7; possibly TRBD1 for D (5 bases). The CDR3 has 14 amino acids. Trimming took off 2 bases at V and 5 bases at J, with 13 bases between the two ends. Germline CDR1 and CDR2: SNHLY and FYNNEI. CDR3 region: CASSEQGRMHEQYF. In DNA form, the CDR3 reads TGTGCCAGCAGTGAACAGGGTCGCATGCACGAGCAGTACTTC.

V usage is TRBV28 and J usage is TRBJ2-6; tentative D call: TRBD2 (5 bases). The V end lost 2 bases, the J end lost 2 bases, and 10 bases lay between the germline ends. CDR1 is MDHEN and CDR2 is SYDVKM in the germline V gene. The CDR3 totals 16 residues. The DNA of the CDR3 is TGTGCCAGCAGTTTACTGGGGAGTGCTGGGGCCAACGTCCTGACTTTC. This gives the protein CASSLLGSAGANVLTF.

The chain recombines TRBV5-1 with TRBJ1-4; tentatively, D is TRBD1 (6 bases). The germline V gene encodes CDR1 SGHRS and CDR2 YFSETQ. The CDR3 has 16 amino acids. Deletions cut 5 bases from V and 7 bases from J, with 21 bases between. In nucleotides, the CDR3 is TGCGCCAGCAGTAGTATGGGGGCTGGGAATTCTGAAAAACTGTTTTTT. It specifies CASSSMGAGNSEKLFF.

This chain connects TRBV12-3 or TRBV12-4 to TRBJ1-6, with a weak D call TRBD1 (5 bases). This CDR3 is built from 11 residues. Trimming took off 3 bases at V and 15 bases at J, with 9 bases between the two ends. The CDR3 protein is CASSLGGDLHF. The CDR3 DNA follows: TGTGCCAGCAGTTTGGGAGGGGACCTCCACTTT.

This chain uses TRBV9 with TRBJ2-3; 11 nucleotides align to TRBD2. Germline lookup yields CDR1 SGDLS and CDR2 YYNGEE. CDR3 length: 16 residues. V gave up 3 bases and J gave up 0 bases; unmatched junction bases: 3. Here the CDR3 reads CASSASGGISTDTQYF. In DNA, the CDR3 is TGTGCCAGCAGCGCTAGCGGGGGGATAAGCACAGATACGCAGTATTTT.

The V call is TRBV3-1 (or the pseudogene TRBV3-2), the J call TRBJ2-2, with D maybe TRBD1 (6 bases). This CDR3 is built from 16 residues. Germline CDR1 reads LGHDT; CDR2 reads YNNKEL (reference sequence). With 4 bases removed from V and 4 bases from J, the gap between germline ends came to 16 bases. In nucleotides, the CDR3 is TGTGCCAGCAGCCTAACCAACAGGGAGCTCACCGGGGAGCTGTTTTTT. This translates into CASSLTNRELTGELFF.

The V call is TRBV6-5, the J call TRBJ1-6; D remains unclear. CDR3 length: 13 residues. V lost 6 bases, J lost 8 bases, and 11 bases lay in between. Germline V gives CDR1 MNHEY, CDR2 SVGAGI. This chain's CDR3 is CASSTHGDSPLHF. CDR3 in DNA: TGTGCCAGCAGCACCCACGGGGATTCACCCCTCCACTTT.

The J gene is TRBJ1-5, the V gene TRBV30; no definite D call. The germline gives CDR1 GTSNPN, CDR2 SVGIG (reference sequence). The CDR3 sequence is 14 residues long. Trimming cost V 0 bases and J 0 bases, with 6 bases left between them. Here the CDR3 DNA reads TGTGCCTGGAGTGTATCCATTAGCAATCAGCCCCAGCATTTT. It yields the protein CAWSVSISNQPQHF.

This clone was found once. The CDR3 region has the DNA TGTGCCAGCGCTCAGGGTTCCTCCTACGAGCAGTACTTC. Its protein is CASAQGSSYEQYF. V usage is TRBV2 and J usage is TRBJ2-7; possibly TRBD1 for D (5 bases). This CDR3 has 13 amino acids. Deletions cut 8 bases from V and 0 bases from J, with 11 bases between. Germline values: CDR1 SNHLY, CDR2 FYNNEI. Full variable domain (missing parts from reference TRBV2 and TRBJ2-7): EPEVTQTPSHQVTQMGQEVILRCVPISNHLYFYWYRQILGQKVEFLVSFYNNEISEKSEIFDDQFSVERPDGSNFTLKIRSTKLEDSAMYFCASAQGSSYEQYFGPGTRLTVT.

V is TRBV10-2 and J is TRBJ2-7, with 8 bases lining up with TRBD1. V was clipped by 3 bases and J by 2 bases; unmatched bases: 3. From germline, CDR1 is WSHSY and CDR2 SAAADI. The CDR3 spans 14 residues. CDR3 protein: CASSDGTGTYEQYF. As DNA, the CDR3 is TGCGCCAGCAGTGATGGGACAGGTACCTACGAGCAGTACTTC.

The chain uses TRBV20-1 and TRBJ2-3, with D unclear. Germline loops: CDR1 DFQATT, CDR2 SNEGSKA (reference sequence). Trimming pared 3 bases from V and 6 bases from J, leaving 7 bases between. CDR3 size: 11 residues. The CDR3 protein is CSARSRDTQYF. CDR3 nucleotides: TGCAGTGCTAGGTCCCGGGATACGCAGTATTTT.

The chain uses TRBV2 and TRBJ2-5, with TRBD2 identical over 11 bases. Germline V gives CDR1 SNHLY, CDR2 FYNNEI. V was clipped by 10 bases and J by 5 bases; unmatched bases: 21. The CDR3 covers 18 residues. CDR3 region: CAIIPLWYTSGRVETQYF. CDR3 DNA sequence: TGTGCCATCATCCCCCTGTGGTATACTAGCGGGAGAGTGGAGACCCAGTACTTC.

CDR3 sequence (DNA): TGTGCCAGCAGCCGGGGGGGGGAGTACACTGAAGCTTTCTTT. Its translation: CASSRGGEYTEAFF. V and J are TRBV3-1 (or the pseudogene TRBV3-2) and TRBJ1-1; D perhaps matches TRBD1 (5 bases). Germline V gives CDR1 LGHDT, CDR2 YNNKEL (reference sequence). CDR3 length: 14 amino acids. V gave up 4 bases and J gave up 3 bases, with 12 bases separating them.

J is TRBJ1-4 and V is TRBV5-5, with a possible D match to TRBD1 (6 bases). The CDR3 totals 15 residues. Between the trimmed V and J ends, which lost 1 base and 2 bases, there was a span of 9 bases. Germline V gene sequence: CDR1 SGHKS, CDR2 YYEKEE (reference sequence). The CDR3: CASSLRGATNEKLFF. The CDR3 DNA reads as TGTGCCAGCAGCTTGCGGGGGGCGACTAATGAAAAACTGTTTTTT.

This chain uses TRBV25-1 with TRBJ2-1, with 11 nucleotides matching TRBD2. The J segment lost 3 bases and the V segment lost 4 bases, leaving 2 bases of the junction unmatched. Per the germline V gene, CDR1 is MGHDK and CDR2 is SYGVNS. The CDR3 is 15 residues long. CDR3 in DNA: TGTGCCAGCAGTGTGGGGACTAGCGGCTACAATGAGCAGTTCTTC. As protein: CASSVGTSGYNEQFF.

V and J are TRBV2 and TRBJ1-6, with a possible D match to TRBD1 (6 bases). The CDR3 covers 15 residues. From germline, CDR1 is SNHLY and CDR2 FYNNEI. Between the trimmed V and J ends, which lost 1 base and 10 bases, there was a span of 14 bases. This CDR3 is CASSEGRGFGSPLHF. CDR3 DNA: TGTGCCAGCAGTGAAGGCAGGGGATTCGGGTCACCCCTCCACTTT. The full variable domain, rest sourced from reference TRBV2 and TRBJ1-6, is EPEVTQTPSHQVTQMGQEVILRCVPISNHLYFYWYRQILGQKVEFLVSFYNNEISEKSEIFDDQFSVERPDGSNFTLKIRSTKLEDSAMYFCASSEGRGFGSPLHFGNGTRLTVT.

The chain employs TRBV5-1 and TRBJ1-2; the match to TRBD1 covers 7 bases. Germline lookup yields CDR1 SGHRS and CDR2 YFSETQ. The CDR3 length is 14 residues. V was pared by 3 bases and J by 2 bases, with 4 bases of the junction left unmatched. CDR3 in amino acids: CASSYTGQNYGYTF. DNA of the CDR3: TGCGCCAGCAGCTACACGGGACAGAACTATGGCTACACCTTC.

The V gene is TRBV2, the J gene TRBJ2-3, with no clear D. Germline CDR1 and CDR2: SNHLY and FYNNEI. The germline V and J ends were trimmed by 1 base and 2 bases, with 7 bases remaining between them. The CDR3 is made up of 14 amino acids. CDR3 bases: TGTGCCAGCAGTGAAGGGCGGTTCACAGATACGCAGTATTTT. Amino acids: CASSEGRFTDTQYF.

The V gene is TRBV3-1 (or the pseudogene TRBV3-2), the J gene TRBJ2-5; 11 nucleotides align to TRBD2. The CDR3 runs 14 residues. V lost 4 bases, J lost 5 bases, and 3 bases stayed unmatched. Looked up from germline, CDR1 is LGHDT and CDR2 is YNNKEL (reference sequence). In nucleotides, the CDR3 is TGTGCCAGCAGCCTAGCGGGGGGGGTGGAGACCCAGTACTTC. It codes for CASSLAGGVETQYF.

The chain uses TRBV18 and TRBJ2-3; 11 bases are shared with TRBD2. CDR3 size: 16 residues. V dropped 4 bases and J dropped 2; count of bases not matched to a gene: 5. The germline V gene has CDR1 KGHSH and CDR2 LQKENI. DNA of the CDR3: TGTGCCAGCTCACTAGCGGGGGGGCCGAACACAGATACGCAGTATTTT. This gives the protein CASSLAGGPNTDTQYF. Drawing the rest from reference TRBV18 and TRBJ2-3, the complete variable domain is NAGVMQNPRHLVRRRGQEARLRCSPMKGHSHVYWYRQLPEEGLKFMVYLQKENIIDESGMPKERFSAEFPKEGPSILRIQQVVRGDSAAYFCASSLAGGPNTDTQYFGPGTRLTVL.

The chain links TRBV12-2 to TRBJ1-4. TRBV12-2 is reported as a pseudogene. The CDR3 totals 17 residues. The DNA for the CDR3 is TGTGCAAGTCGCTTTTTAACGGAGGCGCCAACTAATGAAAAACTGTTTTTT. Protein sequence: CASRFLTEAPTNEKLFF.